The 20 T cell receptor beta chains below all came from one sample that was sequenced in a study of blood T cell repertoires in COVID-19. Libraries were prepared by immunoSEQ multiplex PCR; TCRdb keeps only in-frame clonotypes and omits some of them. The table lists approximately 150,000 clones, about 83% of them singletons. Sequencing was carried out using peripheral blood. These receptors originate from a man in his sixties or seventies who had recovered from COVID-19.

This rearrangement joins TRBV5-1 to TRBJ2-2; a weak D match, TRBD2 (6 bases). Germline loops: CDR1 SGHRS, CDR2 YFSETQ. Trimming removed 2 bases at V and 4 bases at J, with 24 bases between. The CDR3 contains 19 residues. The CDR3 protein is CASSFSAGNRITPTGELFF. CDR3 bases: TGCGCCAGCAGCTTTTCAGCGGGCAACAGAATTACCCCCACCGGGGAGCTGTTTTTT.

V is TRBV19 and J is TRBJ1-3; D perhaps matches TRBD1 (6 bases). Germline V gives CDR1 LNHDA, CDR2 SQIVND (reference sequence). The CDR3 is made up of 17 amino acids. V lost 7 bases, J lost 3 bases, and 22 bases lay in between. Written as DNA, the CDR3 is TGTGCCAGTATACCGAAGGGACACAGGTTTTTTGGAAACACCATATATTTT. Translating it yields CASIPKGHRFFGNTIYF. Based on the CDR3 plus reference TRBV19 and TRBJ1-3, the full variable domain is DGGITQSPKYLFRKEGQNVTLSCEQNLNHDAMYWYRQDPGQGLRLIYYSQIVNDFQKGDIAEGYSVSREKKESFPLTVTSAQKNPTAFYLCASIPKGHRFFGNTIYFGEGSWLTVV.

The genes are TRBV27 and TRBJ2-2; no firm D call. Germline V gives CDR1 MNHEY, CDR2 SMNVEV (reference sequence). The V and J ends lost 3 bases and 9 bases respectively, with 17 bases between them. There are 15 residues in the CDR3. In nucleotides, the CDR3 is TGTGCCAGCAGTTTCTTCGGCGGAAACCACCGGGAGCTGTTTTTT. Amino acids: CASSFFGGNHRELFF.

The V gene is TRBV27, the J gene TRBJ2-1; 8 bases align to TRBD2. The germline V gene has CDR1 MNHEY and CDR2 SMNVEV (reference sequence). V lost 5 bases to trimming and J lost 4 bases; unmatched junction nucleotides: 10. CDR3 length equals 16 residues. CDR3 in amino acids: CASSGGVVAGYNEQFF. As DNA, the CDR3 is TGTGCCAGCAGTGGGGGGGTCGTAGCGGGGTACAATGAGCAGTTCTTC.

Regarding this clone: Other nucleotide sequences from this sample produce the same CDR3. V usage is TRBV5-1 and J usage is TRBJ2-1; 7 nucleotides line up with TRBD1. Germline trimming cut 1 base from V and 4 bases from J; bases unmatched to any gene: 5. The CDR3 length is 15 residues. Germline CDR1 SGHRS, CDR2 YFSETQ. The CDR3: CASSLPGTDYNEQFF. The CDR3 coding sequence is TGCGCCAGCAGCTTGCCCGGGACAGATTACAATGAGCAGTTCTTC. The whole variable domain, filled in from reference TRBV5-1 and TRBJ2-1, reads KAGVTQTPRYLIKTRGQQVTLSCSPISGHRSVSWYQQTPGQGLQFLFEYFSETQRNKGNFPGRFSGRQFSNSRSEMNVSTLELGDSALYLCASSLPGTDYNEQFFGPGTRLTVL.

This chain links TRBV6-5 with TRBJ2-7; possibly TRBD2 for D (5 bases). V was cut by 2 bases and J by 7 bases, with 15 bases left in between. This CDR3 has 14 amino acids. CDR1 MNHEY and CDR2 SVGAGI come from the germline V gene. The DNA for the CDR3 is TGTGCCAGCAGTTACGCCTCGAACCAGCGGGAGCAGTACTTC. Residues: CASSYASNQREQYF.

This CDR3 reads CASSPGQANEKLFF. The CDR3 nucleotides read TGTGCCAGCAGCCCCGGACAGGCCAATGAAAAACTGTTTTTT. The chain is built from TRBV6-5 and TRBJ1-4; 7 positions match TRBD1. V lost 6 bases to trimming and J lost 5 bases; unmatched junction nucleotides: 6. Per germline, CDR1 MNHEY and CDR2 SVGAGI. This CDR3 has 14 amino acids.

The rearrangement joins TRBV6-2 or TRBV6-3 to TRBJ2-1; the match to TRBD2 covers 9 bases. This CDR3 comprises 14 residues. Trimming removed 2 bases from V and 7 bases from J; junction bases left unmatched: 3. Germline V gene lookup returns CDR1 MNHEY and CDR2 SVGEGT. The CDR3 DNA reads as TGTGCCAGCAGTTACGGACTAGCGAAGAATGAGCAGTTCTTC. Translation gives CASSYGLAKNEQFF.

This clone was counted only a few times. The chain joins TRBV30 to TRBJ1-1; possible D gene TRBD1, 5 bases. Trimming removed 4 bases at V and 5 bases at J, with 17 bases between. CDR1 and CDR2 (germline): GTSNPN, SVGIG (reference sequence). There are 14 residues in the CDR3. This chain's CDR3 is CAWTRGVSKTEAFF. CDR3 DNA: TGTGCCTGGACCCGGGGGGTCTCTAAGACTGAAGCTTTCTTT.

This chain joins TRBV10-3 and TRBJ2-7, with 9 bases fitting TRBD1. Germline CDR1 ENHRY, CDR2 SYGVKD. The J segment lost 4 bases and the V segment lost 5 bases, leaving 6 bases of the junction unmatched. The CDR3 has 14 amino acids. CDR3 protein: CAISLQGAKYEQYF. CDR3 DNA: TGTGCCATCAGTCTACAGGGGGCTAAATACGAGCAGTACTTC.

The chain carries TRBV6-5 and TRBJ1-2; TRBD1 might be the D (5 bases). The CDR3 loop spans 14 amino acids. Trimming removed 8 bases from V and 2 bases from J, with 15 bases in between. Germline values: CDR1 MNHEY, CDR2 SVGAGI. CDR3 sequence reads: CASGSTAQNYGYTF. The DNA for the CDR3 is TGTGCCAGCGGGTCGACAGCGCAGAACTATGGCTACACCTTC.

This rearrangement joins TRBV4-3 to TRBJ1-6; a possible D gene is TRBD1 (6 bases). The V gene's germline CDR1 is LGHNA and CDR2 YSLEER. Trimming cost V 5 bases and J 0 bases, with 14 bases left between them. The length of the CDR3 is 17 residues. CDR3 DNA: TGCGCCAGCAGCAAGCCGTCGACAGGCTCCTATAATTCACCCCTCCACTTT. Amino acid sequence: CASSKPSTGSYNSPLHF.

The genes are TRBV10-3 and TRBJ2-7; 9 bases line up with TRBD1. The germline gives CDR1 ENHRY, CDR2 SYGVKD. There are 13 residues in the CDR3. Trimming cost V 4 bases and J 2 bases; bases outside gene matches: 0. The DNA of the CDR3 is TGTGCCATCAGTGGGGACAGGGCCTACGAGCAGTACTTC. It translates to CAISGDRAYEQYF.

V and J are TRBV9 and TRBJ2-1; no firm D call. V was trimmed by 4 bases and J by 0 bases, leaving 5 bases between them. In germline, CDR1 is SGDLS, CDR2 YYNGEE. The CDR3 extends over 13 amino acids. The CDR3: CASSPSSYNEQFF. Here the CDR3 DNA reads TGTGCCAGCAGCCCCAGCTCCTACAATGAGCAGTTCTTC.

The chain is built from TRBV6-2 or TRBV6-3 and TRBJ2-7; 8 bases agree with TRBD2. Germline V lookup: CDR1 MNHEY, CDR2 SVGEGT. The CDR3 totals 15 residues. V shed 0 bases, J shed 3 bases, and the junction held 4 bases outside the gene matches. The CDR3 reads CASSYSRLASYEQYF. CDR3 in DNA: TGTGCCAGCAGTTACTCGAGACTAGCGAGCTACGAGCAGTACTTC.

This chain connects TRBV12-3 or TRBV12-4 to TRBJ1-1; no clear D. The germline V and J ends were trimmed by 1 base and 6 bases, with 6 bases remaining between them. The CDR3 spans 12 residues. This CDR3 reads CASSLGRSEAFF. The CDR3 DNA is TGTGCCAGCAGTTTAGGGAGGTCTGAAGCTTTCTTT.

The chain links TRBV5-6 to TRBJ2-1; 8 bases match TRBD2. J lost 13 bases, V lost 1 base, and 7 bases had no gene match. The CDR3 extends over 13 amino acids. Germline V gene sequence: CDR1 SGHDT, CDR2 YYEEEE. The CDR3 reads CASSLTSGGAQFF. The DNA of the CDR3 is TGTGCCAGCAGCTTGACTAGCGGCGGGGCTCAGTTCTTC.

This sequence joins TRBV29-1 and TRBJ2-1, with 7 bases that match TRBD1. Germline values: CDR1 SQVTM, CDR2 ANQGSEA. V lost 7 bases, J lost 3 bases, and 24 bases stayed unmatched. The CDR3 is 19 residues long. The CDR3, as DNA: TGCAGCGCCATATCTCCCGGGGACAGACATCCCCCTAACTACAATGAGCAGTTCTTC. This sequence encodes CSAISPGDRHPPNYNEQFF.

The CDR3 reads CSVKDLAGETQYF. The CDR3 bases are TGCAGCGTTAAGGACTTGGCTGGAGAGACCCAGTACTTC. The rearrangement joins TRBV29-1 to TRBJ2-5, with a weak D call TRBD2 (5 bases). The CDR3 is made up of 13 amino acids. The V and J ends lost 5 bases and 4 bases respectively, with 14 bases between them. Germline-derived CDR1 and CDR2 are SQVTM and ANQGSEA.

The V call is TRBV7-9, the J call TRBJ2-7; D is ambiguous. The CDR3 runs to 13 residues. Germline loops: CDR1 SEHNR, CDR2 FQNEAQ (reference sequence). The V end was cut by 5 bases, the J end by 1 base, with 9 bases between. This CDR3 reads CASSAGISYEQYF. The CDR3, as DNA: TGTGCCAGCAGCGCAGGAATATCCTACGAGCAGTACTTC.